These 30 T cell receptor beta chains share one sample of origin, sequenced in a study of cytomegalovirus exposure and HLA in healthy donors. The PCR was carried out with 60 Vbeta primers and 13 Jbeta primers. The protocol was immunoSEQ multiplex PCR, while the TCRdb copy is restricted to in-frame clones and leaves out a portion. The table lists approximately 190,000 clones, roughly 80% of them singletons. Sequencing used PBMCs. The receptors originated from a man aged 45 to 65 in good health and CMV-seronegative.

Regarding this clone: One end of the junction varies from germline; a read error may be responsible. The CDR3 here is CSSSPTSWEQYF. The CDR3 coding sequence is TGTTCCAGCAGCCCCACCAGTTGGGAGCAGTACTTC. The V gene is TRBV7-9, the J gene TRBJ2-7; D remains unclear. From germline, CDR1 is SEHNR and CDR2 FQNEAQ (reference sequence). The CDR3 length is 12 residues. Using reference TRBV7-9 and TRBJ2-7 for the parts outside the CDR3, the full variable domain is DTGVSQNPRHKITKRGQNVTFRCDPISEHNRLYWYRQTLGQGPEFLTYFQNEAQLEKSRLLSDRFSAERPKGSFSTLEIQRTEQGDSAMYLCSSSPTSWEQYFGPGTRLTVT.

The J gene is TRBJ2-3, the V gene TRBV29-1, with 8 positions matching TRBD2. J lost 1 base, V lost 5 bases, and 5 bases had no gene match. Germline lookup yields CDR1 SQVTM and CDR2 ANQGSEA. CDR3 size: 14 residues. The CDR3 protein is CSVRGGLGTDTQYF. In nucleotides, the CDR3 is TGCAGCGTTCGGGGGGGCCTCGGCACAGATACGCAGTATTTT.

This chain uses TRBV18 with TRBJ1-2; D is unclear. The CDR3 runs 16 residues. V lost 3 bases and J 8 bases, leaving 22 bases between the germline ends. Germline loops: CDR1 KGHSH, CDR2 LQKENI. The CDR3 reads CASSPALERAGGGYTF. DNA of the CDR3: TGTGCCAGCTCACCCGCCCTGGAAAGGGCCGGAGGGGGCTACACCTTC.

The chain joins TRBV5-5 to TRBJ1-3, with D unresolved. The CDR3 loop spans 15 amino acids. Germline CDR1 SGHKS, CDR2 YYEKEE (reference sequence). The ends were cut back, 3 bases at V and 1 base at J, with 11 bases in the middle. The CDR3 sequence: CASSYSGSSGNTIYF. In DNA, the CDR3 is TGTGCCAGCAGCTATTCAGGATCATCTGGAAACACCATATATTTT.

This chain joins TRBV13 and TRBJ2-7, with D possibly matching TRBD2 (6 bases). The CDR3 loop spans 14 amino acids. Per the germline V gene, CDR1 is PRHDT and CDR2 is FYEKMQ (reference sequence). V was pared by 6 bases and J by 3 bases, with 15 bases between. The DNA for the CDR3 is TGTGCCAGCAGGCGGGCTAGCGCAGGCTACGAGCAGTACTTC. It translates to CASRRASAGYEQYF.

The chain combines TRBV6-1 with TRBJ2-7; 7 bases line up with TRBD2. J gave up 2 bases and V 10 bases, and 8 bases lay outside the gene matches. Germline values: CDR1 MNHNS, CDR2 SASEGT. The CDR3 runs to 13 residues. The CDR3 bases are TGTGCCACAGACGATGGGGGGGCCTACGAGCAGTACTTC. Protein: CATDDGGAYEQYF.

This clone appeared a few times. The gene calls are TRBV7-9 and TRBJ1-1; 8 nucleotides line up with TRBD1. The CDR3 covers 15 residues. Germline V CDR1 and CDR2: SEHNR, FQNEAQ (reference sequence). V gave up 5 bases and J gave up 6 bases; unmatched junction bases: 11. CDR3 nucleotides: TGTGCCAGCAGCCCGCCGGGACAGGAGGGTCCTGAAGCTTTCTTT. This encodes CASSPPGQEGPEAFF.

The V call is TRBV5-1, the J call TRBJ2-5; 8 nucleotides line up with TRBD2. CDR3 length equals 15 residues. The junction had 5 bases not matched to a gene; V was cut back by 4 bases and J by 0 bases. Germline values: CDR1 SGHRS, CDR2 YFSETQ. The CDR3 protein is CASSPGGGYQETQYF. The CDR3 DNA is TGCGCCAGCAGCCCGGGGGGGGGCTACCAAGAGACCCAGTACTTC.

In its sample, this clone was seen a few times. The CDR3 bases are TGTGCCAGCACCAACCGGGGAGGTTATAGCAATCAGCCCCAGCATTTT. Amino acid sequence: CASTNRGGYSNQPQHF. This rearrangement joins TRBV6-6 to TRBJ1-5; D is unresolved. The CDR3 extends over 16 amino acids. V was trimmed by 7 bases and J by 0 bases, leaving 16 bases between them. Per the germline V gene, CDR1 is MNHNY and CDR2 is SVGAGI (reference sequence).

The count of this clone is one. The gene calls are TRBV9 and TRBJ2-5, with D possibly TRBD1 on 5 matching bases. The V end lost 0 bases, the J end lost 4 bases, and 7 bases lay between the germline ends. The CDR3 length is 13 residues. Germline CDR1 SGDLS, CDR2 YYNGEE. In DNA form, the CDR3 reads TGTGCCAGCAGCGTAGCTACAGGAGAGACCCAGTACTTC. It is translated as CASSVATGETQYF.

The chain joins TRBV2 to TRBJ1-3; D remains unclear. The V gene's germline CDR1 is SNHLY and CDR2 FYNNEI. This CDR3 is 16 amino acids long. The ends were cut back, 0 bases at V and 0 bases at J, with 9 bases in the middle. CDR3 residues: CASSEARVISGNTIYF. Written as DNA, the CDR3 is TGTGCCAGCAGTGAAGCGAGGGTTATCTCTGGAAACACCATATATTTT. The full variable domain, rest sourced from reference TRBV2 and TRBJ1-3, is EPEVTQTPSHQVTQMGQEVILRCVPISNHLYFYWYRQILGQKVEFLVSFYNNEISEKSEIFDDQFSVERPDGSNFTLKIRSTKLEDSAMYFCASSEARVISGNTIYFGEGSWLTVV.

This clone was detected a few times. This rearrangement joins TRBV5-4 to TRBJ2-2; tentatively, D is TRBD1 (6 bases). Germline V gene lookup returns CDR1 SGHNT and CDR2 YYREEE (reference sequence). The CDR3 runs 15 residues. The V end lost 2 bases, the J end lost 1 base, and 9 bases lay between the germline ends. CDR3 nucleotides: TGTGCCAGCAGCTTAGGGACACTGAACACCGGGGAGCTGTTTTTT. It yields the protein CASSLGTLNTGELFF.

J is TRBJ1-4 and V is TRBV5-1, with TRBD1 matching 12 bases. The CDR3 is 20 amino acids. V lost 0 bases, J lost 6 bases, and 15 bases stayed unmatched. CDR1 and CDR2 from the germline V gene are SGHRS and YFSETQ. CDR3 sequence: CASSLAQLGTGGLVDEKLFF. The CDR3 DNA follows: TGCGCCAGCAGCTTGGCCCAGCTCGGGACAGGGGGCTTGGTAGATGAAAAACTGTTTTTT. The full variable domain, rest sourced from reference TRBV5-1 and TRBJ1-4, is KAGVTQTPRYLIKTRGQQVTLSCSPISGHRSVSWYQQTPGQGLQFLFEYFSETQRNKGNFPGRFSGRQFSNSRSEMNVSTLELGDSALYLCASSLAQLGTGGLVDEKLFFGSGTQLSVL.

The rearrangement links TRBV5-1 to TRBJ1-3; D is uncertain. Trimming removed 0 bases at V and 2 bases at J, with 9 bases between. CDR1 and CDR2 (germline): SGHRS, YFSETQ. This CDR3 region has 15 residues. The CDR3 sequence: CASSLDLSPGNTIYF. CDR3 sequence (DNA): TGCGCCAGCAGCTTGGACCTATCCCCTGGAAACACCATATATTTT.

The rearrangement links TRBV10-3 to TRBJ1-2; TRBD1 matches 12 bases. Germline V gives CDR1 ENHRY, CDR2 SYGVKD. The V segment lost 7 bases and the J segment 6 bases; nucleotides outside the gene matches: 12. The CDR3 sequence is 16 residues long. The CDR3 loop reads CAITWDRGLSRDGYTF. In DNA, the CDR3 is TGTGCCATCACCTGGGACAGGGGGCTTTCTCGGGATGGCTACACCTTC.

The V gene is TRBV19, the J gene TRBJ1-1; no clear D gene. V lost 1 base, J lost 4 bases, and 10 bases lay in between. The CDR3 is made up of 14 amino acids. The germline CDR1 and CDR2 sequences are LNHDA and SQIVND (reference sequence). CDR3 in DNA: TGTGCCAGTAGTATAGCGGCGGAGACCACTGAAGCTTTCTTT. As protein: CASSIAAETTEAFF.

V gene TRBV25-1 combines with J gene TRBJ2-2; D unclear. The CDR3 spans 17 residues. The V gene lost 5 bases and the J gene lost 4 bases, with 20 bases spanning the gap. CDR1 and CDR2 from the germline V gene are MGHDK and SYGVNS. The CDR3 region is CASSPTPPIQVTGELFF. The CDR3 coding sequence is TGTGCCAGCAGTCCTACCCCGCCCATCCAGGTCACCGGGGAGCTGTTTTTT.

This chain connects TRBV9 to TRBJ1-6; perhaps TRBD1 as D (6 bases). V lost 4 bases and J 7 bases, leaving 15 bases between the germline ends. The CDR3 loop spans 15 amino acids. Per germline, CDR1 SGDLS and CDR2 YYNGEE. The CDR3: CASSPRGGGNSPLHF. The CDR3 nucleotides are TGTGCCAGCAGCCCGCGGGGAGGGGGGAATTCACCCCTCCACTTT. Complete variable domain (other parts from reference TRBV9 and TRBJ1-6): DSGVTQTPKHLITATGQRVTLRCSPRSGDLSVYWYQQSLDQGLQFLIQYYNGEERAKGNILERFSAQQFPDLHSELNLSSLELGDSALYFCASSPRGGGNSPLHFGNGTRLTVT.

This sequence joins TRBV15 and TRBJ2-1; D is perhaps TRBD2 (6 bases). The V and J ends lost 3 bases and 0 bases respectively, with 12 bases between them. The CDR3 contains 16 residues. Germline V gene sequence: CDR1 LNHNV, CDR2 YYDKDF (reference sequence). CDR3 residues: CATSSYLGGSYNEQFF. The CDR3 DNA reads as TGTGCCACCAGCAGCTATTTGGGGGGCTCCTACAATGAGCAGTTCTTC.

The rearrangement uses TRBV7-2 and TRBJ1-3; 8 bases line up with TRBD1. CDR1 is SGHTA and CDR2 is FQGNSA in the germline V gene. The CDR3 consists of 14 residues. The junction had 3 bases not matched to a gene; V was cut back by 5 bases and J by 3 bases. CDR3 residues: CASSMDRVGNTIYF. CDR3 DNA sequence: TGTGCCAGCAGCATGGACAGGGTTGGAAACACCATATATTTT. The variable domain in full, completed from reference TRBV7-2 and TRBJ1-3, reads GAGVSQSPSNKVTEKGKDVELRCDPISGHTALYWYRQSLGQGLEFLIYFQGNSAPDKSGLPSDRFSAERTGGSVSTLTIQRTQQEDSAVYLCASSMDRVGNTIYFGEGSWLTVV.

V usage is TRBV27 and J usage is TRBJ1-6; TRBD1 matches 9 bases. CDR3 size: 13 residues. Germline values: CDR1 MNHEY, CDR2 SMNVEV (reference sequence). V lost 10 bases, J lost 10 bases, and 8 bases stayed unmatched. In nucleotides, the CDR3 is TGTGCCACCGTAGGGGACAGGGACTCACCCCTCCACTTT. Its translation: CATVGDRDSPLHF.

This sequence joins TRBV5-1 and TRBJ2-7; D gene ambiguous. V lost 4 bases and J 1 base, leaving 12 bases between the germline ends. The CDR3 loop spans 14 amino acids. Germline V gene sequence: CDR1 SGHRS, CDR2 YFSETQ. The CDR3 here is CASSEITDSYEQYF. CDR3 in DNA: TGCGCCAGCAGCGAGATAACAGATTCCTACGAGCAGTACTTC.

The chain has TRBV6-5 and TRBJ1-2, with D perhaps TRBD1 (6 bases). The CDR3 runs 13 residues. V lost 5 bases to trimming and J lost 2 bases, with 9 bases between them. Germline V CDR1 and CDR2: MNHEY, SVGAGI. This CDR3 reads CASSHGQNYGYTF. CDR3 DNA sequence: TGTGCCAGCAGTCACGGACAGAACTATGGCTACACCTTC.

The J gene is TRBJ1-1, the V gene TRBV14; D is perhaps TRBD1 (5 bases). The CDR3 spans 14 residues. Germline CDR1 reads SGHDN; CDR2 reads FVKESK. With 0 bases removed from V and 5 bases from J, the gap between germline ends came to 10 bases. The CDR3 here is CASSQDWRGTEAFF. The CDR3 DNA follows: TGTGCCAGCAGCCAAGATTGGCGGGGGACTGAAGCTTTCTTT.

The CDR3 DNA sequence: TGTGCCAGCAAGGACTACCCGTACCAAGAGACCCAGTACTTC. It is translated as CASKDYPYQETQYF. The gene calls are TRBV6-5 and TRBJ2-5; perhaps TRBD2 as D (6 bases). Germline CDR1 is MNHEY and CDR2 is SVGAGI. The V and J ends lost 7 bases and 0 bases respectively, with 12 bases between them. CDR3 length equals 14 residues.

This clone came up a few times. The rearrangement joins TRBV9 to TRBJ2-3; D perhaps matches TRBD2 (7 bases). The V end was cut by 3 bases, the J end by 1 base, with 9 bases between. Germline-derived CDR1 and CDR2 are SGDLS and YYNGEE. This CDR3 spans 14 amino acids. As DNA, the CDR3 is TGTGCCAGCAGCGGGGAGGGGGGCACAGATACGCAGTATTTT. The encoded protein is CASSGEGGTDTQYF.

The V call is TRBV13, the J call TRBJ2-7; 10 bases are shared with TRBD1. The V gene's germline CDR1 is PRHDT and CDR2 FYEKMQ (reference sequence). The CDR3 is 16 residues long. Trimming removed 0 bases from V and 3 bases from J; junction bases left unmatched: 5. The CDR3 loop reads CASSLGLGTGVYEQYF. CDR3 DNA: TGTGCCAGCAGCTTAGGGCTTGGGACAGGGGTCTACGAGCAGTACTTC.

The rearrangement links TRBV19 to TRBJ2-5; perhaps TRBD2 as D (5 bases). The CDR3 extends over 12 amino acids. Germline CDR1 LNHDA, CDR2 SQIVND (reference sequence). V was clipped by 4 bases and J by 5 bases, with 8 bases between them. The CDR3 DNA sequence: TGTGCCAGTAGTAACCGGGATGAGACCCAGTACTTC. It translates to CASSNRDETQYF.

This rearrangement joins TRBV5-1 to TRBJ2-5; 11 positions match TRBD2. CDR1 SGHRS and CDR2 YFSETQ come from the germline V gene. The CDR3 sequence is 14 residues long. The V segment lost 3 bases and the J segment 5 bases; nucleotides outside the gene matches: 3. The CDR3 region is CASSSSGGTETQYF. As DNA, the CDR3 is TGCGCCAGCAGCTCTAGCGGGGGGACGGAGACCCAGTACTTC.

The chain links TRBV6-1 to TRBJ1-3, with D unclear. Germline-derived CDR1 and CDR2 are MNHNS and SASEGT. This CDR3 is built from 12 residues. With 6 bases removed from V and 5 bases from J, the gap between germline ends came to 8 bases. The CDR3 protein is CASSESRNTIYF. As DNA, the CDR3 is TGTGCCAGCAGCGAGTCCCGAAACACCATATATTTT.